These T cell receptor beta chains were read from a single sample in a study of blood T cell repertoires in COVID-19. The data were produced by immunoSEQ multiplex PCR, yet TCRdb's version contains in-frame clones alone and is incomplete. The table lists a few hundred thousand clones, roughly 88% of them singletons. Source material: peripheral blood. The source is a man aged 80 or over with acute or convalescent COVID-19. The CDR3 runs from the conserved cysteine through the conserved F or W. The order of the fields is clone size, J gene, D gene, V gene, CDR3 DNA, CDR3 protein. A D gene is named only where the DNA matches it firmly. Clone sizes are given selectively: once, few, many, or a class where the clone is expanded.

>-|TRBJ1-6|TRBD1|TRBV12-3/TRBV12-4
TGTGCCAGCAGCACCCTACAGGGGTCACCCCTCCACTTT
CASSTLQGSPLHF
>few|TRBJ2-2|TRBD2|TRBV24-1
TGTGCCACCAGCCCCCGGGGACTAGCGGGAGGTACCGGGGAGCTGTTTTTT
CATSPRGLAGGTGELFF
>-|TRBJ2-1|TRBD1|TRBV19
TGTGCCAGTAGTATGGAACCGGGACAGGGTCCCCTAGGACACAATGAGCAGTTCTTC
CASSMEPGQGPLGHNEQFF
>-|TRBJ2-7|-|TRBV15
TGTGCCACCAGTCCGGGAGTATCTGGCGAGCAGTACTTC
CATSPGVSGEQYF
>-|TRBJ1-1|-|TRBV5-4
TGTGCCAGCAGCTTGTGGGGCAGGGTGAACACTGAAGCTTTCTTT
CASSLWGRVNTEAFF
>once|TRBJ2-7|TRBD1|TRBV2
TGTGCCAGCCGTAGACAGGGCTCCTACGAGCAGTACTTC
CASRRQGSYEQYF
>-|TRBJ1-1|-|TRBV4-3
TGCGCCAGCAGCCAAGATACCAGGACTGAAGCTTTCTTT
CASSQDTRTEAFF
>-|TRBJ1-4|TRBD1|TRBV28
TGTGCCAGCAGAGGGACAGGGTTTAATGAAAAACTGTTTTTT
CASRGTGFNEKLFF
>-|TRBJ2-7|-|TRBV24-1
TGTGCCACCAGTGACTCCCTTTACATGGACGAGCAGTACTTC
CATSDSLYMDEQYF
>-|TRBJ1-2|-|TRBV10-3
TGTGCCATCAGTGAGTCGAGGGCCTATGGCTACACCTTC
CAISESRAYGYTF
>-|TRBJ1-4|-|TRBV19
TGTGCCAGTACCACAGGGATCCGTAATGAAAAACTGTTTTTT
CASTTGIRNEKLFF
>-|TRBJ2-3|-|TRBV15
TGTGCCACCAGTCCTGGAGCGGGTACCCTCGATACGCAGTATTTT
CATSPGAGTLDTQYF
>-|TRBJ2-3|-|TRBV7-2
TGTGCCAGCAGCTTAGCAAGTGGGAGAACGTCAGATACGCAGTATTTT
CASSLASGRTSDTQYF
>-|TRBJ1-5|TRBD1|TRBV6-5
TGTGCCAGCAGTCCCGACAGGGCGGGCAATCAGCCCCAGCATTTT
CASSPDRAGNQPQHF
>-|TRBJ2-1|-|TRBV27
TGTGCCAGCAGCCCGGAGGGCCAGTACAATGAGCAGTTCTTC
CASSPEGQYNEQFF
>-|TRBJ1-5|TRBD1|TRBV6-5
TGTGCCAGCAGTTACGGACAGGGCTATCAGCCCCAGCATTTT
CASSYGQGYQPQHF
>-|TRBJ2-7|TRBD1|TRBV7-2
TGTGCCAGCAGCTTAACGACAGGGAACGAGCAGTACTTC
CASSLTTGNEQYF
>-|TRBJ2-7|TRBD1|TRBV6-1
TGTGCCAGCAGTGATCTTGGGGACAGGACCTACGAGCAGTACTTC
CASSDLGDRTYEQYF
>few|TRBJ2-1|-|TRBV27
TGTGCCAGCAGTTTATCTCGGCGGAGCCTGTACAATGAGCAGTTCTTC
CASSLSRRSLYNEQFF
>many|TRBJ1-6|-|TRBV2
TGTGCCAGCAGCCTCCCCTATACGGGTTCACCCCTCCACTTT
CASSLPYTGSPLHF
>-|TRBJ1-5|-|TRBV24-1
TGTGCCACCAGTTTCCCCGGGGGGGCCCAGCATTTT
CATSFPGGAQHF
>-|TRBJ2-5|-|TRBV5-6
TGTGCCAGCAGCTTGGTGGACAGAGGCTCGGTGGAGACCCAGTACTTC
CASSLVDRGSVETQYF
>-|TRBJ2-7|TRBD1|TRBV19
TGTGCCAGTAGCCGAGGACAGGGGGCGCGGGAGCAGTACTTC
CASSRGQGAREQYF
>-|TRBJ2-2|TRBD1|TRBV7-8
TGTGCCAGCAGCTTAGCAGGGGGCTACACCGGGGAGCTGTTTTTT
CASSLAGGYTGELFF
>-|TRBJ2-5|-|TRBV5-8
TGTGCCAGCATCCCGTGGGGCGAAGAGACCCAGTACTTC
CASIPWGEETQYF
>-|TRBJ2-3|TRBD2|TRBV4-1
TGCGCCAGCAGCCAAGATCCCCCTAGCGGGGGGGCCGTGGCAGATACGCAGTATTTT
CASSQDPPSGGAVADTQYF
>-|TRBJ2-1|TRBD2|TRBV5-8
TGTGCCAGCAGCTGGGGACTAGCGGATTACAATGAGCAGTTCTTC
CASSWGLADYNEQFF
>-|TRBJ2-1|TRBD2|TRBV28
TGTGCCAGCAGCGTCTACACTAGCGCTGAGCAGTTCTTC
CASSVYTSAEQFF
>-|TRBJ1-1|-|TRBV28
TGTGCCAGCAGTTTACCGACCAGGGACTGGAAAGCTTTCTTT
CASSLPTRDWKAFF
>-|TRBJ1-4|-|TRBV7-6
TGTGCCAGCAGCTTAGCGGGGGGGACTAATGAAAAACTGTTTTTT
CASSLAGGTNEKLFF
>-|TRBJ2-1|TRBD2|TRBV24-1
TGTGCCACCAGTGGCGGCGGGGGGTCGAGCTCCTACAATGAGCAGTTCTTC
CATSGGGGSSSYNEQFF
>-|TRBJ1-5|-|TRBV19
TGTGCCAGTAGTCCCTTCCAGGGTTATCAGCCCCAGCATTTT
CASSPFQGYQPQHF
>-|TRBJ1-4|-|TRBV9
TGTGCCAGCAGTCTGGCAGCAACTAATGAAAAACTGTTTTTT
CASSLAATNEKLFF
>once|TRBJ2-7|-|TRBV6-6
TGTGCCAGCAGTCCTCCACACAAGACGGCTAGCGAGCAGTACTTC
CASSPPHKTASEQYF
>-|TRBJ1-2|-|TRBV3-1/TRBV3-2
TGTGCCAGCAGCCAAGGGGTAGCTGGCTACACCTTC
CASSQGVAGYTF
>-|TRBJ2-2|TRBD1|TRBV5-1
TGCGCCAGCAGCCAAAATACAGGGGACACCGGGGAGCTGTTTTTT
CASSQNTGDTGELFF
>few|TRBJ1-2|TRBD1|TRBV28
TGTGCCAGCAACTCGGGACAGGGTCACTATGGCTACACCTTC
CASNSGQGHYGYTF
>-|TRBJ1-2|-|TRBV7-9
TGTGCCAGCAGCTTAGGCGAGGAAGCTAACTATGGCTACACCTTC
CASSLGEEANYGYTF
>-|TRBJ1-5|-|TRBV5-1
TGCGCCAGCAGCTTGGCCGGGGGGGTTGGCCAGCCCCAGCATTTT
CASSLAGGVGQPQHF
>-|TRBJ1-6|-|TRBV3-1/TRBV3-2
TGTGCCAGCAGCCAAATACAGGGAAATAATTCACCCCTCCACTTT
CASSQIQGNNSPLHF
>-|TRBJ2-2|-|TRBV3-1/TRBV3-2
TGTGCCAGCAGCCCCCTCAGGGATACCGGGGAGCTGTTTTTT
CASSPLRDTGELFF
>-|TRBJ2-5|-|TRBV5-6
TGTGCCAGCAGCCATCAAGAGACCCAGTACTTC
CASSHQETQYF
>once|TRBJ2-2|TRBD2|TRBV9
TGTGCCAGCAGCGTCGCTAGCGGGAGTAAGGGGGAGCTGTTTTTT
CASSVASGSKGELFF